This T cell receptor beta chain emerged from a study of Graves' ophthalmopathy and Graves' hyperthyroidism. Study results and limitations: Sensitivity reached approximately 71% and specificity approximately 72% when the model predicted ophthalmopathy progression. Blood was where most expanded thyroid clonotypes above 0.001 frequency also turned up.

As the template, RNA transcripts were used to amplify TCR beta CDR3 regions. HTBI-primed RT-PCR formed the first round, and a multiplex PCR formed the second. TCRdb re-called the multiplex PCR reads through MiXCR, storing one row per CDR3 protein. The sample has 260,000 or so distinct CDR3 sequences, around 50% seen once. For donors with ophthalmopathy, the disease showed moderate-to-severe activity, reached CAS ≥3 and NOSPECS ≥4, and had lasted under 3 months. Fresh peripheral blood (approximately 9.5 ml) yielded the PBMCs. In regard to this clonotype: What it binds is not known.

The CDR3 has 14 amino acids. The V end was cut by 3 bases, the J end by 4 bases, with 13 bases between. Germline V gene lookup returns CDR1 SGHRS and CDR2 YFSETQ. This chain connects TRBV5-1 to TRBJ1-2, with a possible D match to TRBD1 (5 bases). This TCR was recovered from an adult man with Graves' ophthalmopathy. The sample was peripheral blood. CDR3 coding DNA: TGCGCCAGCAGCTCGGGGGGAGACTTCTATGGCTACACCTTC. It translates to CASSSGGDFYGYTF.